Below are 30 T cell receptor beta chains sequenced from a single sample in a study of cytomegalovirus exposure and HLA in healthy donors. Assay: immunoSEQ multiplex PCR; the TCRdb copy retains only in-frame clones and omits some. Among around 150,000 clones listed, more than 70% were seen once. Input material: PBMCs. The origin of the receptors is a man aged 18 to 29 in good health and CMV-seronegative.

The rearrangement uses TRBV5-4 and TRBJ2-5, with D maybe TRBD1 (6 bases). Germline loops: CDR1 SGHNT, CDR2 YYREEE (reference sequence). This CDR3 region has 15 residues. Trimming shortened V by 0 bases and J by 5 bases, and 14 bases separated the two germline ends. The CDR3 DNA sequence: TGTGCCAGCAGCTTGGAACCACAACAGGGCGAGACCCAGTACTTC. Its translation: CASSLEPQQGETQYF.

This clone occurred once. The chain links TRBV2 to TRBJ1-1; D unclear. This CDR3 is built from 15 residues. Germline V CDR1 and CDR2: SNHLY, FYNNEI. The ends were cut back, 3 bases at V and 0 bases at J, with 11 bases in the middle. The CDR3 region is CASSEEPALNTEAFF. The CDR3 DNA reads TGTGCCAGCAGTGAGGAGCCAGCATTGAACACTGAAGCTTTCTTT.

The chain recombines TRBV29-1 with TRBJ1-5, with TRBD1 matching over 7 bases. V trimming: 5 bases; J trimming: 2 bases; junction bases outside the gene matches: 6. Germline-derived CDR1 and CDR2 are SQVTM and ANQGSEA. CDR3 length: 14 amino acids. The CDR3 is CSVLGQEGNQPQHF. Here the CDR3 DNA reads TGCAGCGTTCTCGGACAGGAGGGCAATCAGCCCCAGCATTTT.

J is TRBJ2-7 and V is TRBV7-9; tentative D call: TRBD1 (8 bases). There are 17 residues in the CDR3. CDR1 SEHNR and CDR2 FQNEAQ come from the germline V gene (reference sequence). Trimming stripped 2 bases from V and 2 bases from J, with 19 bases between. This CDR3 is CASSLHRGASGTYEQYF. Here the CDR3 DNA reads TGTGCCAGCAGCTTACACAGGGGGGCTAGCGGCACCTACGAGCAGTACTTC.

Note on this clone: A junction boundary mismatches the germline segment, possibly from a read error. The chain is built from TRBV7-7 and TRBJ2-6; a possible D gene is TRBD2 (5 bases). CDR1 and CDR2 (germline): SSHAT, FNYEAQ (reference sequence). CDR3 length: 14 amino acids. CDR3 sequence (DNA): TGTGCTAGCAGTCTCTCGGGGGGGGCCAACGTCCTGACTTTC. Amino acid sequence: CASSLSGGANVLTF.

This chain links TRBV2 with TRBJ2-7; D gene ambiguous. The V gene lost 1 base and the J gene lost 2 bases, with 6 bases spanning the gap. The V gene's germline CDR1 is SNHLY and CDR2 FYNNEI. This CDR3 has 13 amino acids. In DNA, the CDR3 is TGTGCCAGCAGTGAAGGGCGGCCCTACGAGCAGTACGTC. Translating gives CASSEGRPYEQYV.

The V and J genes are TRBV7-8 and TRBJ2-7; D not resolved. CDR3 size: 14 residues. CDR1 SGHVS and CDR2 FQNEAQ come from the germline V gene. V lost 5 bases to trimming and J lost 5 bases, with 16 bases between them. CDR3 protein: CASSHSASNNEQYF. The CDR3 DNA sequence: TGTGCCAGCAGCCACTCTGCTTCCAATAACGAGCAGTACTTC.

The CDR3 protein is CASSRSAGGPHEQYF. The CDR3 nucleotides read TGTGCCAGCTCAAGGAGCGCGGGAGGGCCCCACGAGCAGTACTTC. The gene calls are TRBV6-6 and TRBJ2-7, with 9 bases matching TRBD2. The V segment lost 8 bases and the J segment 5 bases; nucleotides outside the gene matches: 13. The CDR3 sequence is 15 residues long. Germline V lookup: CDR1 MNHNY, CDR2 SVGAGI (reference sequence).

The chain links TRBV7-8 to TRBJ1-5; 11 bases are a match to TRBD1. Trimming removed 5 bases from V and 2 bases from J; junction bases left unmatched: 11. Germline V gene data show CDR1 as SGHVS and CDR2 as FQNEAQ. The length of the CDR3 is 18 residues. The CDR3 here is CASSPRTGGRVGNQPQHF. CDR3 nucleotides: TGTGCCAGCAGCCCCAGGACAGGGGGCAGAGTGGGCAATCAGCCCCAGCATTTT.

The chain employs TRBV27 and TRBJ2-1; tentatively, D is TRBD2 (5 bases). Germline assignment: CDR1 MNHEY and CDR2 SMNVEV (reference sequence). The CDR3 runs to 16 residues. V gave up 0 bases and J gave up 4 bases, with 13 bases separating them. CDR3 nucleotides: TGTGCCAGCAGTTTATCGACGGGGAGCGTATACAATGAGCAGTTCTTC. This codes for CASSLSTGSVYNEQFF.

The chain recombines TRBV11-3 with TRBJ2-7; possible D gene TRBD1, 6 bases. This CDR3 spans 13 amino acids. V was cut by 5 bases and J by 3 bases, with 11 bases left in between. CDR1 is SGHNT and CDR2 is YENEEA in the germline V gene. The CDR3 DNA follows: TGTGCCAGCAGCCTACAACAGGGCTACGAGCAGTACTTC. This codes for CASSLQQGYEQYF.

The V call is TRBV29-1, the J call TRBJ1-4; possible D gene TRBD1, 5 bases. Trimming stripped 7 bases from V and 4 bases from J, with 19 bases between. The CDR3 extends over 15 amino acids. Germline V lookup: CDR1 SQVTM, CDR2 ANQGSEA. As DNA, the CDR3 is TGCAGCGCACTCCGTCGGGGGGATCATAATGAAAAACTGTTTTTT. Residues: CSALRRGDHNEKLFF.

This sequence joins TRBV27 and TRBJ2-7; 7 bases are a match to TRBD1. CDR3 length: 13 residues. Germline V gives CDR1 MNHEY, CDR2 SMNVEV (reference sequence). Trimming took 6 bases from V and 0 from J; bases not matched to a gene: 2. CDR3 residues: CASRRQGSYEQYF. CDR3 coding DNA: TGTGCCAGCAGGCGACAGGGCTCCTACGAGCAGTACTTC.

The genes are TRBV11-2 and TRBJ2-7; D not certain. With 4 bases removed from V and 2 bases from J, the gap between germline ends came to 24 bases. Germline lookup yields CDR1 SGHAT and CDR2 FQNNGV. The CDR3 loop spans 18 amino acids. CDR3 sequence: CASSSGLVDTRPAYEQYF. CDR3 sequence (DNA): TGTGCCAGCAGCTCCGGCCTTGTCGACACCCGACCCGCCTACGAGCAGTACTTC.

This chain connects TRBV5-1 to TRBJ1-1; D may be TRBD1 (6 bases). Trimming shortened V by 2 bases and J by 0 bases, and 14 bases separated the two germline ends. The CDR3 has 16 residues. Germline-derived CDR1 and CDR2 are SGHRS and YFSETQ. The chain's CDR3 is CASSFGSGAMNTEAFF. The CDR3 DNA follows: TGCGCCAGCAGCTTCGGGTCAGGGGCGATGAACACTGAAGCTTTCTTT.

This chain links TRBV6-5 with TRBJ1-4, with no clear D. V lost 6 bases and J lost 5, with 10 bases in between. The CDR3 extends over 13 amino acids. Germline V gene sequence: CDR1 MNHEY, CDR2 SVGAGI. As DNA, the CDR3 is TGTGCCAGCAGCCTCCGGGAGAATGAAAAACTGTTTTTT. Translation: CASSLRENEKLFF.

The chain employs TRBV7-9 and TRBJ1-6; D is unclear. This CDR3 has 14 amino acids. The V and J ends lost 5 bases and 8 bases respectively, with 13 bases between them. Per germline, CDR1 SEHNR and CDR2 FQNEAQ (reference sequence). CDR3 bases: TGTGCCAGCAGCGCCTCGCGGGGTGATTCACCCCTCCACTTT. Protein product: CASSASRGDSPLHF.

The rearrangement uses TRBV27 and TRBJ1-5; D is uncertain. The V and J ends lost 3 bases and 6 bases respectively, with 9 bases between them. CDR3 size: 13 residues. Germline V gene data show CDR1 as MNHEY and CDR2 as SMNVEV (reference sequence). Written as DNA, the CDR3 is TGTGCCAGCAGTTTTTCGGTTCGTCAGCCCCAGCATTTT. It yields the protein CASSFSVRQPQHF.

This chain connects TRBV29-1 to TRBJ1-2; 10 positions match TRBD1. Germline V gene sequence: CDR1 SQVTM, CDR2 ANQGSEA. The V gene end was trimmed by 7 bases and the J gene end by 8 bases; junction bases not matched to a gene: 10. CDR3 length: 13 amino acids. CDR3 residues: CSAVTGGLGGYTF. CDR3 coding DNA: TGCAGCGCCGTGACAGGGGGCCTCGGAGGCTACACCTTC.

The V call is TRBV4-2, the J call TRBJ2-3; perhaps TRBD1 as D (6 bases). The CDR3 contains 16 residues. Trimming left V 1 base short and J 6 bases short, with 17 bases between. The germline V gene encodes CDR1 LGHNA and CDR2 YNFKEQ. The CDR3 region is CASSQGRGRTMDTQYF. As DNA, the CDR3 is TGTGCCAGCAGCCAAGGCAGGGGACGGACAATGGATACGCAGTATTTT.

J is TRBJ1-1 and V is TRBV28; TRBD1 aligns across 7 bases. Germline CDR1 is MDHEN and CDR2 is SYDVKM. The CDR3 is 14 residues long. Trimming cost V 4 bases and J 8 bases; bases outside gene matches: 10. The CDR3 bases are TGTGCCAGCAGTTCTCCTGACAGGGACCTGGAAGCTTTCTTT. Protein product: CASSSPDRDLEAFF.

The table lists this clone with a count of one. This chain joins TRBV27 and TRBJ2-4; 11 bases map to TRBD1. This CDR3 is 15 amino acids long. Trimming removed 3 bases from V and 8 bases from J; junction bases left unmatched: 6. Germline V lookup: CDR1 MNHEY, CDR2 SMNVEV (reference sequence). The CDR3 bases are TGTGCCAGCAGTTTCGGACAGGGGGCAGGGGACATTCAGTACTTC. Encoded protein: CASSFGQGAGDIQYF.

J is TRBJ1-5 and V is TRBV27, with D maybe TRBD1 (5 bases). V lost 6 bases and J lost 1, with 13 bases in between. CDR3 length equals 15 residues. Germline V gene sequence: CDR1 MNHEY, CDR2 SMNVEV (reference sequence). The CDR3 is CASRPVQGSNQPQHF. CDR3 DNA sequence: TGTGCCAGCAGGCCGGTTCAGGGAAGCAATCAGCCCCAGCATTTT.

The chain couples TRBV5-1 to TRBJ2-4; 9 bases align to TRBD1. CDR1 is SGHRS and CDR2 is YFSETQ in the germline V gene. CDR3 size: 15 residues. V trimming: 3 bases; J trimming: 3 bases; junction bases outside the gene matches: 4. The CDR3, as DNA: TGCGCCAGCAGCTGGGGGACAGGGAGCAAAAACATTCAGTACTTC. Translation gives CASSWGTGSKNIQYF.

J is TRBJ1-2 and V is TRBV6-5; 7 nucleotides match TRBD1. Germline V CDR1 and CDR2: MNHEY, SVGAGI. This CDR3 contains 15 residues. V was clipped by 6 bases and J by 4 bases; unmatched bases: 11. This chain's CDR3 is CASSQGDYSPYGYTF. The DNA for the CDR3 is TGTGCCAGCAGCCAGGGGGATTACAGTCCCTATGGCTACACCTTC.

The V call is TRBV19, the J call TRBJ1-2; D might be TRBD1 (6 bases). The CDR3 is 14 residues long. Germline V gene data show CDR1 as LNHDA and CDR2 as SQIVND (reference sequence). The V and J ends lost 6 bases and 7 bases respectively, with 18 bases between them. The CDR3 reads CASRKGGGAVGYTF. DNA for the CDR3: TGTGCCAGTAGGAAAGGTGGGGGGGCAGTTGGCTACACCTTC. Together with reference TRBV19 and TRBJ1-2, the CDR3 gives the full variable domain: DGGITQSPKYLFRKEGQNVTLSCEQNLNHDAMYWYRQDPGQGLRLIYYSQIVNDFQKGDIAEGYSVSREKKESFPLTVTSAQKNPTAFYLCASRKGGGAVGYTFGSGTRLTVV.

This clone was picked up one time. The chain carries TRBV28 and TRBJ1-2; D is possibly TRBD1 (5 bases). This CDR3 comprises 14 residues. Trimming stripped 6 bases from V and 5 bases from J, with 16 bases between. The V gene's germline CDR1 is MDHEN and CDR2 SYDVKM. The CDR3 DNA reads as TGTGCCAGCAGGCAGGGAGGTAGGAAGTATGGCTACACCTTC. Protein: CASRQGGRKYGYTF.

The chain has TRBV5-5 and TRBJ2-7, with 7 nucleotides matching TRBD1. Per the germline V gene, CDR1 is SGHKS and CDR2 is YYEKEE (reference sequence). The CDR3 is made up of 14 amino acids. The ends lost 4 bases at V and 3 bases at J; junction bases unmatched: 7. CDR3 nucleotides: TGTGCCAGCAGCGCTGGGGACAGCTTCTACGAGCAGTACGTC. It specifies CASSAGDSFYEQYV.

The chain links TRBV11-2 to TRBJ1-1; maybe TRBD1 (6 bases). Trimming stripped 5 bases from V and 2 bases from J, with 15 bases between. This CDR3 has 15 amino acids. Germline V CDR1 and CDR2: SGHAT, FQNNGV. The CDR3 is CASSDRTVFNTEAFF. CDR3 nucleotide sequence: TGTGCCAGCAGCGATCGGACAGTTTTTAACACTGAAGCTTTCTTT.

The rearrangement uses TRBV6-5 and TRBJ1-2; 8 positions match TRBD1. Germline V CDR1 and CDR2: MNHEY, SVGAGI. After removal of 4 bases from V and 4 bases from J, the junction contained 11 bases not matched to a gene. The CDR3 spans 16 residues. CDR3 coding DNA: TGTGCCAGCAGTTCCATTACAGGGGGGTCGTTCTATGGCTACACCTTC. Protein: CASSSITGGSFYGYTF.